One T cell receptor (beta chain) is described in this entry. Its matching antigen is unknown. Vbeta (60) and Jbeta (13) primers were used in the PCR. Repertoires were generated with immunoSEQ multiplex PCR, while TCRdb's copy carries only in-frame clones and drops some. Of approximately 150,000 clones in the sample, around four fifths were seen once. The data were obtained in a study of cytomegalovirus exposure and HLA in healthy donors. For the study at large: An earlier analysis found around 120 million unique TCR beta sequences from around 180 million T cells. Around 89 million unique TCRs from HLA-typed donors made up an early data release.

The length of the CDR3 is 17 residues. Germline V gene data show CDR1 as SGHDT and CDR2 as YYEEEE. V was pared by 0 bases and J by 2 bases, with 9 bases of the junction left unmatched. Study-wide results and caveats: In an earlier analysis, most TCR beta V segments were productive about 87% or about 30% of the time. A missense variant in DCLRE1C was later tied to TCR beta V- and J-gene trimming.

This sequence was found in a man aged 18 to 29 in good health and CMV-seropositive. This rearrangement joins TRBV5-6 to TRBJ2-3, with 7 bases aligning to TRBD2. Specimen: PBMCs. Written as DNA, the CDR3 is TGTGCCAGCAGCTTGGTGGCGGGACTACCCCCCACAGATACGCAGTATTTT. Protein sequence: CASSLVAGLPPTDTQYF.